Shown below are 27 T cell receptor beta chains from a single sample sequenced in a study of TIL therapy for anti-PD-1-resistant metastatic lung cancer. This was the immunoSEQ v3 assay. The repertoire was sequenced with immunoSEQ multiplex PCR; TCRdb's copy has only in-frame clones and lacks some. The sample includes about 60,000 clones, 69% of them seen just once. Time point here: pre-treatment sample, taken before nivolumab and TIL therapy. The sample was blood, taken at baseline. The receptor set was obtained from a person aged 25 to 85 with non-small cell lung cancer.

This rearrangement joins TRBV5-1 to TRBJ1-4; D call uncertain. The germline CDR1 and CDR2 sequences are SGHRS and YFSETQ. The V gene lost 1 base and the J gene lost 0 bases, with 7 bases spanning the gap. This CDR3 has 15 amino acids. CDR3 sequence: CASSLLVATNEKLFF. The CDR3 coding sequence is TGCGCCAGCAGCTTGTTGGTTGCAACTAATGAAAAACTGTTTTTT.

The sample holds a few counts of this clone. The chain joins TRBV6-5 to TRBJ1-1; D is ambiguous. V was cut by 4 bases and J by 7 bases, with 13 bases left in between. CDR3 length equals 13 residues. Germline V gene lookup returns CDR1 MNHEY and CDR2 SVGAGI. CDR3 protein: CASSSPVIHEAFF. The CDR3 nucleotides read TGTGCCAGCAGTTCGCCTGTTATCCATGAAGCTTTCTTT.

The chain is built from TRBV27 and TRBJ2-7, with no clear D. This CDR3 is built from 14 residues. The germline CDR1 and CDR2 sequences are MNHEY and SMNVEV (reference sequence). V was trimmed by 3 bases and J by 1 base, leaving 10 bases between them. CDR3 DNA: TGTGCCAGCAGTTTGTCCCGAGCTTCCTACGAGCAGTACTTC. It yields the protein CASSLSRASYEQYF.

This chain's CDR3 is CASSLAPGLAGNEQFF. In DNA, the CDR3 is TGTGCCAGCAGCTTAGCACCGGGACTAGCGGGGAATGAGCAGTTCTTC. The chain carries TRBV7-9 and TRBJ2-1; 13 positions match TRBD2. The V gene's germline CDR1 is SEHNR and CDR2 FQNEAQ (reference sequence). The V gene end was trimmed by 0 bases and the J gene end by 7 bases; junction bases not matched to a gene: 3. The CDR3 has 16 amino acids.

The chain employs TRBV19 and TRBJ1-2; D is unclear. The V and J ends lost 1 base and 8 bases respectively, with 14 bases between them. The CDR3 covers 14 residues. Germline CDR1 is LNHDA and CDR2 is SQIVND (reference sequence). CDR3 nucleotides: TGTGCCAGTAGTATAGTACTCGGAGGAGGGGGCTACACCTTC. It is translated as CASSIVLGGGGYTF.

This sequence joins TRBV19 and TRBJ2-1; D perhaps matches TRBD1 (6 bases). The CDR3 runs 14 residues. Germline values: CDR1 LNHDA, CDR2 SQIVND (reference sequence). V was trimmed by 5 bases and J by 5 bases, leaving 13 bases between them. The CDR3 region is CASSGGQYNNEQFF. As DNA, the CDR3 is TGTGCCAGTAGTGGTGGACAGTACAACAATGAGCAGTTCTTC.

CDR3 DNA sequence: TGTGCCAGCAGCAAAGTCTCTACTAGCGGGGCAGATACGCAGTATTTT. Encoded protein: CASSKVSTSGADTQYF. The chain is built from TRBV21-1 and TRBJ2-3; TRBD2 is taken as the D call from the table, unchecked against the DNA. TRBV21-1 is given as a pseudogene. This CDR3 is built from 16 residues.

The chain is built from TRBV5-1 and TRBJ2-1, with D possibly being TRBD1 (6 bases). Trimming cost V 1 base and J 1 base, with 9 bases left between them. Per the germline V gene, CDR1 is SGHRS and CDR2 is YFSETQ. The CDR3 extends over 15 amino acids. DNA for the CDR3: TGCGCCAGCAGCTTGTGGGGGCCGTCCTACAATGAGCAGTTCTTC. This encodes CASSLWGPSYNEQFF.

This clone is a singleton in its sample. The gene calls are TRBV5-1 and TRBJ2-7, with 7 bases matching TRBD1. V lost 4 bases and J lost 5; bases outside the gene matches: 12. Per germline, CDR1 SGHRS and CDR2 YFSETQ. CDR3 length equals 15 residues. CDR3 residues: CASSPIDRVGDEQYF. For the CDR3, the DNA is TGCGCCAGCAGCCCGATCGACAGGGTCGGAGACGAGCAGTACTTC. The entire variable domain, with the rest obtained from reference TRBV5-1 and TRBJ2-7, is as follows: KAGVTQTPRYLIKTRGQQVTLSCSPISGHRSVSWYQQTPGQGLQFLFEYFSETQRNKGNFPGRFSGRQFSNSRSEMNVSTLELGDSALYLCASSPIDRVGDEQYFGPGTRLTVT.

V gene TRBV7-3 combines with J gene TRBJ1-1; D possibly corresponds to TRBD1 (5 bases). V gave up 2 bases and J gave up 1 base, with 11 bases separating them. Germline V gene data show CDR1 as SGHTA and CDR2 as FQGTGA. The CDR3 totals 15 residues. The CDR3 is CASSLLGQTNTEAFF. The CDR3 DNA reads TGTGCCAGCAGCTTATTGGGGCAGACGAACACTGAAGCTTTCTTT.

This clone was counted a single time. The chain has TRBV6-5 and TRBJ2-1; D may be TRBD2 (6 bases). V lost 5 bases and J lost 0, with 8 bases in between. CDR1 is MNHEY and CDR2 is SVGAGI in the germline V gene. The CDR3 totals 14 residues. The CDR3 DNA reads as TGTGCCAGCAGTGGGGGGATCTCCTACAATGAGCAGTTCTTC. Its translation: CASSGGISYNEQFF.

The genes are TRBV4-2 and TRBJ1-5; unclear D gene. The CDR3 runs 16 residues. V shed 1 base and J shed 0 bases, with 10 bases lying between them. The germline CDR1 and CDR2 sequences are LGHNA and YNFKEQ. CDR3 in amino acids: CASSQGDTYSNQPQHF. Here the CDR3 DNA reads TGTGCCAGCAGCCAAGGTGATACTTATAGCAATCAGCCCCAGCATTTT.

This sequence joins TRBV5-1 and TRBJ2-6; 9 positions match TRBD1. CDR3 size: 18 residues. The V segment lost 5 bases and the J segment 1 base; nucleotides outside the gene matches: 10. The germline V gene has CDR1 SGHRS and CDR2 YFSETQ. CDR3 nucleotides: TGCGCCAGCAGTCCTCCGGGACAGGGTGGTTCTGGGGCCAACGTCCTGACTTTC. Protein product: CASSPPGQGGSGANVLTF.

The J gene is TRBJ2-5, the V gene TRBV7-8; TRBD1 matches at 7 bases. This CDR3 is built from 14 residues. V gave up 3 bases and J gave up 2 bases; unmatched junction bases: 3. Germline V gives CDR1 SGHVS, CDR2 FQNEAQ. Here the CDR3 DNA reads TGTGCCAGCAGCTTTGGGACAGTTCAAGAGACCCAGTACTTC. Protein: CASSFGTVQETQYF. The whole variable domain, filled in from reference TRBV7-8 and TRBJ2-5, reads GAGVSQSPRYKVAKRGQDVALRCDPISGHVSLFWYQQALGQGPEFLTYFQNEAQLDKSGLPSDRFFAERPEGSVSTLKIQRTQQEDSAVYLCASSFGTVQETQYFGPGTRLLVL.

The V gene is TRBV5-1, the J gene TRBJ2-3; unclear D gene. The V gene's germline CDR1 is SGHRS and CDR2 YFSETQ. Trimming removed 3 bases at V and 2 bases at J, with 7 bases between. The CDR3 has 13 residues. Here the CDR3 DNA reads TGCGCCAGCAGCTCAATCCCCACAGATACGCAGTATTTT. Translated: CASSSIPTDTQYF.

V usage is TRBV19 and J usage is TRBJ2-1, with 10 bases that match TRBD2. The trim removed 7 bases at V and 4 bases at J, leaving 4 bases unmatched. Germline loops: CDR1 LNHDA, CDR2 SQIVND (reference sequence). This CDR3 contains 14 residues. The CDR3 protein is CASTLAGGYNEQFF. In DNA, the CDR3 is TGTGCCAGTACCTTAGCGGGAGGTTACAATGAGCAGTTCTTC.

This chain uses TRBV29-1 with TRBJ2-7; no clear D. Germline V gene sequence: CDR1 SQVTM, CDR2 ANQGSEA. The CDR3 is made up of 12 amino acids. V lost 3 bases to trimming and J lost 3 bases, with 9 bases between them. The DNA of the CDR3 is TGCAGCGTTGACTCAGGCGGCTACGAGCAGTACTTC. It codes for CSVDSGGYEQYF.

The chain employs TRBV2 and TRBJ2-2; no firm D call. This CDR3 has 16 residues. Germline values: CDR1 SNHLY, CDR2 FYNNEI. Trimming removed 1 base at V and 6 bases at J, with 15 bases between. The CDR3 protein is CASSEDSLGFAGELFF. CDR3 in DNA: TGTGCCAGCAGTGAAGACAGCCTGGGGTTCGCCGGGGAGCTGTTTTTT.

The V and J genes are TRBV5-1 and TRBJ1-1; D is possibly TRBD1 (5 bases). The V end lost 4 bases, the J end lost 2 bases, and 15 bases lay between the germline ends. Per germline, CDR1 SGHRS and CDR2 YFSETQ. The CDR3 covers 15 residues. The CDR3 region is CASSPGWGTNTEAFF. The CDR3 DNA sequence: TGCGCCAGCAGCCCGGGGTGGGGGACCAACACTGAAGCTTTCTTT. Filled out from reference TRBV5-1 and TRBJ1-1, the complete variable domain reads KAGVTQTPRYLIKTRGQQVTLSCSPISGHRSVSWYQQTPGQGLQFLFEYFSETQRNKGNFPGRFSGRQFSNSRSEMNVSTLELGDSALYLCASSPGWGTNTEAFFGQGTRLTVV.

The V gene is TRBV6-6, the J gene TRBJ1-1; D uncertain. With 0 bases removed from V and 6 bases from J, the gap between germline ends came to 11 bases. The CDR3 consists of 14 residues. Germline V gene sequence: CDR1 MNHNY, CDR2 SVGAGI (reference sequence). The DNA for the CDR3 is TGTGCCAGCAGTTACTCCCCGGAATTGGCTGAAGCTTTCTTT. Translating it yields CASSYSPELAEAFF.

The V gene is TRBV19, the J gene TRBJ1-2; 7 positions agree with TRBD1. This CDR3 spans 13 amino acids. Germline CDR1 is LNHDA and CDR2 is SQIVND (reference sequence). With V trimmed by 4 bases and J by 2 bases, 1 base remained unmatched. The CDR3 is CASSTGQNYGYTF. The CDR3 DNA reads as TGTGCCAGTAGTACGGGACAGAACTATGGCTACACCTTC.

The rearrangement links TRBV27 to TRBJ1-2; D gene uncertain. Germline values: CDR1 MNHEY, CDR2 SMNVEV (reference sequence). This CDR3 has 13 amino acids. Trimming took off 1 base at V and 6 bases at J, with 9 bases between the two ends. In DNA, the CDR3 is TGTGCCAGCAGTTTATACGGAATGAATGGCTACACCTTC. Its protein is CASSLYGMNGYTF.

V usage is TRBV7-6 and J usage is TRBJ2-6; D is uncertain. Deletions cut 0 bases from V and 7 bases from J, with 1 base between. The CDR3 totals 12 residues. The V gene's germline CDR1 is SGHVS and CDR2 FNYEAQ. In DNA form, the CDR3 reads TGTGCCAGCAGCTTAGCTGCCAACGTCCTGACTTTC. Its protein product is CASSLAANVLTF.

The genes are TRBV4-1 and TRBJ1-5; 7 positions agree with TRBD1. Unmatched junction bases numbered 8, after V lost 0 bases and J lost 0 bases. CDR3 length: 18 residues. Germline V gives CDR1 MGHRA, CDR2 YSYEKL. Here the CDR3 reads CASSQDPTGSYSNQPQHF. Here the CDR3 DNA reads TGCGCCAGCAGCCAAGACCCGACAGGGTCCTATAGCAATCAGCCCCAGCATTTT.

CDR3 amino acids: CASSSPGKTTNEKLFF. The DNA for the CDR3 is TGTGCCAGCAGCTCCCCAGGGAAAACAACTAATGAAAAACTGTTTTTT. V gene TRBV7-9 combines with J gene TRBJ1-4; D may be TRBD1 (5 bases). Germline V gene data show CDR1 as SEHNR and CDR2 as FQNEAQ (reference sequence). The CDR3 is 16 residues long. The V gene lost 4 bases and the J gene lost 0 bases, with 12 bases spanning the gap.

This sequence joins TRBV6-5 and TRBJ1-3, with unresolved D. This CDR3 is 15 amino acids long. Germline V gene data show CDR1 as MNHEY and CDR2 as SVGAGI. Deletions cut 0 bases from V and 1 base from J, with 7 bases between. This chain's CDR3 is CASSYSWGSGNTIYF. The CDR3 bases are TGTGCCAGCAGTTACTCTTGGGGTTCTGGAAACACCATATATTTT.

A few counts support this clone. This chain joins TRBV7-6 and TRBJ1-1, with D possibly TRBD1 on 6 matching bases. This CDR3 is built from 13 residues. Trimming removed 8 bases from V and 0 bases from J, with 10 bases in between. Germline V gives CDR1 SGHVS, CDR2 FNYEAQ. Here the CDR3 DNA reads TGTGCCAGCCAGGGGCAGTTGAACACTGAAGCTTTCTTT. Translated, it gives CASQGQLNTEAFF.